A selection of T cell receptor beta chains follows, all from one sample in a study of shared clonotypes between healthy human individuals. Sequencing was performed with immunoSEQ multiplex PCR; in TCRdb, only in-frame clones are kept and a portion is missing. Here the sample spans around 2,100,000 clones, about 95% being singletons. The material sequenced was naive CD8+ T cells sorted from blood. The source is a man between 18 and 35 years old in good health. Each CDR3 is given with its conserved first and last residue. D genes are given only for firm matches. Expanded clones get a size class; other rows say once, few or many, or leave the size out.

J | size | D | V | CDR3 | DNA
TRBJ2-2 | NA | TRBD1 | TRBV6-1 | CASSEEQGRLNTGELFF | TGTGCCAGCAGTGAAGAACAGGGGCGGTTAAACACCGGGGAGCTGTTTTTT
TRBJ2-5 | NA | NA | TRBV2 | CASRPSQETQYF | TGTGCCAGCAGACCTTCCCAAGAGACCCAGTACTTC
TRBJ1-6 | NA | NA | TRBV7-2 | CASSLEDGPFSNSPLHF | TGTGCCAGCAGCTTAGAGGACGGACCCTTTAGCAATTCACCCCTCCACTTT
TRBJ2-2 | NA | TRBD2 | TRBV29-1 | CSVQLAGDTYTGELFF | TGCAGCGTCCAACTAGCGGGGGACACCTACACCGGGGAGCTGTTTTTT
TRBJ1-6 | NA | NA | TRBV9 | CASSVGEGYNSPLHF | TGTGCCAGCAGCGTAGGTGAGGGTTATAATTCACCCCTCCACTTT
TRBJ2-7 | few | NA | TRBV19 | CASSAAPDYEQYF | TGTGCCAGTAGTGCTGCCCCGGACTACGAGCAGTACTTC
TRBJ2-7 | NA | NA | TRBV5-1 | CASSLEPGEQYF | TGCGCCAGCAGCTTAGAACCGGGCGAGCAGTACTTC
TRBJ2-7 | NA | NA | TRBV9 | CASSDGPALVEQYF | TGTGCCAGCAGCGACGGACCGGCCTTGGTCGAGCAGTACTTC
TRBJ2-7 | NA | NA | TRBV6-5 | CASSYSTGHRSYEQYF | TGTGCCAGCAGTTACTCGACCGGACACCGATCCTACGAGCAGTACTTC
TRBJ2-7 | once | TRBD2 | TRBV5-5 | CASTLVRGGYEQYF | TGTGCCAGCACCTTGGTTCGGGGAGGGTACGAGCAGTACTTC
TRBJ1-2 | NA | NA | TRBV6-1 | CASSEVLGMNYGYTF | TGTGCCAGCAGTGAAGTTCTGGGGATGAACTATGGCTACACCTTC
TRBJ2-5 | NA | NA | TRBV5-5 | CASSPWTEETQYF | TGTGCCAGCAGCCCCTGGACAGAAGAGACCCAGTACTTC
TRBJ2-7 | NA | TRBD2 | TRBV7-6 | CASSLNPGLAIHEQYF | TGTGCCAGCAGCTTAAACCCGGGACTAGCTATCCACGAGCAGTACTTC
TRBJ2-1 | NA | TRBD2 | TRBV7-9 | CASSPGTSGTGNEQFF | TGTGCCAGCAGCCCTGGGACTAGCGGGACTGGTAATGAGCAGTTCTTC
TRBJ1-2 | NA | NA | TRBV27 | CASSLGLPYGYTF | TGTGCCAGCAGTTTGGGGCTGCCCTATGGCTACACCTTC
TRBJ2-7 | NA | NA | TRBV27 | CASGLGQTYEQYF | TGTGCCAGCGGCCTGGGGCAGACCTACGAGCAGTACTTC
TRBJ1-4 | NA | TRBD1 | TRBV16 | CASSQMGQPNEKLFF | TGTGCCAGCAGCCAAATGGGACAGCCGAATGAAAAACTGTTTTTT
TRBJ2-7 | NA | TRBD1 | TRBV7-2 | CASLQSDRDNEQYF | TGTGCCAGCCTTCAGTCGGACAGGGATAACGAGCAGTACTTC
TRBJ2-7 | NA | TRBD2 | TRBV13 | CASSLPSSGSFWHEQYF | TGTGCCAGCAGCCTCCCGTCTAGCGGGAGTTTTTGGCACGAGCAGTACTTC
TRBJ2-7 | NA | NA | TRBV2 | CASSPARGGVYEQYF | TGTGCCAGCAGCCCGGCCAGGGGGGGGGTCTACGAGCAGTACTTC
TRBJ2-1 | NA | TRBD2 | TRBV7-9 | CASSPNGLAGGQFF | TGTGCCAGCAGCCCCAACGGACTAGCGGGGGGCCAGTTCTTC
TRBJ1-1 | NA | NA | TRBV30 | CAWRFTGISEAFF | TGTGCCTGGCGATTCACAGGGATAAGTGAAGCTTTCTTT
TRBJ2-7 | once | NA | TRBV5-6 | CASSFGGPNYEQYF | TGTGCCAGCAGTTTTGGGGGTCCCAACTACGAGCAGTACTTC
TRBJ2-7 | NA | TRBD2 | TRBV7-6 | CASSPLTSGGSYEQYF | TGTGCCAGCAGCCCCCTGACTAGCGGGGGTTCCTACGAGCAGTACTTC
TRBJ1-1 | NA | NA | TRBV2 | CASSVSLMNTEAFF | TGTGCCAGCAGTGTGAGCCTTATGAACACTGAAGCTTTCTTT
TRBJ1-2 | NA | NA | TRBV27 | CASSLVGTNYGYTF | TGTGCCAGCAGTTTAGTTGGGACTAACTATGGCTACACCTTC
TRBJ1-2 | NA | NA | TRBV9 | CASSVRFNYGYTF | TGTGCCAGCAGCGTCAGATTCAACTATGGCTACACCTTC
TRBJ2-7 | NA | NA | TRBV30 | CAWTVNGGYEQYF | TGTGCCTGGACCGTCAACGGGGGCTACGAGCAGTACTTC
TRBJ1-6 | NA | NA | TRBV5-1 | CASSLGGEISPLHF | TGCGCCAGCAGCTTGGGTGGGGAAATTTCACCCCTCCACTTT
TRBJ2-5 | NA | TRBD2 | TRBV7-7 | CASSLTSGVQETQYF | TGTGCTAGCAGCTTGACTAGCGGGGTCCAAGAGACCCAGTACTTC
TRBJ2-3 | NA | NA | TRBV7-9 | CASRPLTSTDTQYF | TGTGCCAGCAGGCCACTAACTAGCACAGATACGCAGTATTTT
TRBJ2-7 | NA | NA | TRBV7-7 | CASSLAGGYEQYF | TGTGCTAGCAGCTTAGCAGGAGGGTACGAGCAGTACTTC
TRBJ1-1 | NA | NA | TRBV4-1 | CASSQDGGLMNTEAFF | TGCGCCAGCAGCCAAGATGGTGGTCTCATGAACACTGAAGCTTTCTTT
TRBJ2-7 | NA | TRBD2 | TRBV2 | CASSEGRLAGVYEQYF | TGTGCCAGCAGTGAAGGACGACTAGCGGGAGTCTACGAGCAGTACTTC
TRBJ1-5 | NA | NA | TRBV27 | CASSWGLNQPQHF | TGTGCCAGCAGTTGGGGCCTCAATCAGCCCCAGCATTTT
TRBJ1-1 | NA | NA | TRBV18 | CASSVVGTEAFF | TGTGCCAGCTCAGTCGTTGGCACTGAAGCTTTCTTT
TRBJ2-1 | NA | TRBD2 | TRBV2 | CASSPGTSGGPGNEQFF | TGTGCCAGCAGTCCCGGGACTAGCGGGGGGCCGGGCAATGAGCAGTTCTTC
TRBJ2-7 | NA | NA | TRBV19 | CASSIGVAQYYEQYF | TGTGCCAGTAGTATCGGGGTAGCGCAGTACTACGAGCAGTACTTC
TRBJ1-5 | NA | TRBD1 | TRBV5-5 | CASSPTRTGPYSNQPQHF | TGTGCCAGCAGTCCTACCCGGACAGGGCCCTATAGCAATCAGCCCCAGCATTTT
TRBJ2-1 | NA | TRBD1 | TRBV9 | CASSADREIEQFF | TGTGCCAGCAGCGCCGACAGGGAGATTGAGCAGTTCTTC
TRBJ2-7 | once | NA | TRBV6-6 | CASSAGREQYF | TGTGCCAGCAGTGCCGGCCGCGAGCAGTACTTC